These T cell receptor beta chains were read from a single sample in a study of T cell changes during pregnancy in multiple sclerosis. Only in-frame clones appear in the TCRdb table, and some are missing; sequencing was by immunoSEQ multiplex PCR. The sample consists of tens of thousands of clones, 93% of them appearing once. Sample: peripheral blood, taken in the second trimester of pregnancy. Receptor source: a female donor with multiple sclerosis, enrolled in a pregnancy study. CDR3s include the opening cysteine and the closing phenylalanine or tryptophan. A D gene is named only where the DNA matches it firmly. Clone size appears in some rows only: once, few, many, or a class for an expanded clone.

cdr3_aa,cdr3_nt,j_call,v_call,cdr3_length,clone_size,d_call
CASSPGLADTYEQYF,TGTGCCAGCAGCCCTGGACTAGCGGACACCTACGAGCAGTACTTC,TRBJ2-7,TRBV11-3,15,-,TRBD2
CASSLTSSGETQYF,TGTGCCAGCAGCTTGACTAGCTCGGGAGAGACCCAGTACTTC,TRBJ2-5,TRBV7-2,14,-,TRBD2
CASSQAVGPNGGYTF,TGCGCCAGCAGCCAAGCGGTGGGGCCCAACGGTGGCTACACCTTC,TRBJ1-2,TRBV4-1,15,-,-
CASSFGGSYNEQFF,TGTGCCAGCAGCTTCGGCGGGAGCTACAATGAGCAGTTCTTC,TRBJ2-1,TRBV5-8,14,-,TRBD2
CASSQVVDRASSYEQYF,TGCGCCAGCAGCCAAGTAGTTGACAGGGCCTCCTCCTACGAGCAGTACTTC,TRBJ2-7,TRBV4-3,17,-,TRBD1
CASRKTGLIPYEQYF,TGTGCCAGCAGGAAAACAGGGTTAATCCCCTACGAGCAGTACTTC,TRBJ2-7,TRBV11-2,15,once,-
CASSWGQTGSTDTQYF,TGTGCCAGCAGCTGGGGCCAAACAGGGTCCACAGATACGCAGTATTTT,TRBJ2-3,TRBV7-9,16,-,-
CASSLKGLVGDTQYF,TGTGCCAGCAGCTTAAAGGGACTAGTAGGGGATACGCAGTATTTT,TRBJ2-3,TRBV5-4,15,-,TRBD2
CAWSSSRGNTIYF,TGTGCCTGGAGCTCGTCGCGGGGAAACACCATATATTTT,TRBJ1-3,TRBV30,13,-,-
CASSLELAWELGNEQFF,TGTGCCAGCAGCTTAGAACTAGCGTGGGAGTTGGGCAATGAGCAGTTCTTC,TRBJ2-1,TRBV7-9,17,-,TRBD2
CASSQVSTEAFF,TGTGCCAGCAGCCAAGTATCCACTGAAGCTTTCTTT,TRBJ1-1,TRBV14,12,-,-
CASSTRKAGKETQYF,TGTGCCAGTAGTACCCGTAAAGCGGGGAAAGAGACCCAGTACTTC,TRBJ2-5,TRBV19,15,-,TRBD2
CASSPDVGQGGTEAFF,TGCGCCAGCAGCCCAGATGTTGGACAGGGGGGCACTGAAGCTTTCTTT,TRBJ1-1,TRBV4-1,16,-,TRBD1
CASSSTGLAGKYNEQFF,TGTGCCAGCAGCTCTACCGGACTAGCGGGTAAATACAATGAGCAGTTCTTC,TRBJ2-1,TRBV7-3,17,-,TRBD2
CASSPPGQNTEAFF,TGTGCCAGCAGCCCCCCAGGGCAGAACACTGAAGCTTTCTTT,TRBJ1-1,TRBV7-9,14,once,-
CASSPNEGGNYGYTF,TGCGCCAGCAGCCCCAACGAGGGCGGGAACTATGGCTACACCTTC,TRBJ1-2,TRBV5-1,15,-,-
CASSQELGGLGEKLFF,TGTGCCAGCAGCCAAGAGCTTGGAGGGCTAGGTGAAAAACTGTTTTTT,TRBJ1-4,TRBV14,16,once,-
CASSYGTSPYNEQFF,TGTGCCAGCAGTTACGGGACTAGCCCATACAATGAGCAGTTCTTC,TRBJ2-1,TRBV6-6,15,-,TRBD2
CASSLVVAGGEQYF,TGTGCCAGCAGCTTAGTGGTAGCGGGAGGCGAGCAGTACTTC,TRBJ2-7,TRBV11-2,14,-,TRBD2
CASSLRQGAGEKLFF,TGTGCCAGCAGCCTACGACAGGGGGCGGGTGAAAAACTGTTTTTT,TRBJ1-4,TRBV7-2,15,-,TRBD1
CASSVATSAAGDTEAFF,TGTGCCAGCAGCGTAGCTACATCGGCCGCAGGGGACACTGAAGCTTTCTTT,TRBJ1-1,TRBV9,17,-,-
CAISESVSELNAGELFF,TGTGCCATCAGTGAGTCCGTATCGGAGCTGAACGCCGGGGAGCTGTTTTTT,TRBJ2-2,TRBV10-3,17,-,-
CASSETSFGELFF,TGTGCCAGCAGTGAAACTAGTTTCGGGGAGCTGTTTTTT,TRBJ2-2,TRBV6-4,13,-,-
CASSFFRRAETDTQYF,TGTGCCAGCAGCTTTTTTAGGAGGGCGGAGACAGATACGCAGTATTTT,TRBJ2-3,TRBV7-9,16,-,-
CASSTMRGNQPQHF,TGTGCCAGCTCAACCATGCGGGGCAATCAGCCCCAGCATTTT,TRBJ1-5,TRBV18,14,-,-
CASSPRGALYEQYF,TGTGCCAGCAGCCCACGGGGGGCCCTTTACGAGCAGTACTTC,TRBJ2-7,TRBV7-9,14,-,-
CASSLEWREDTGELFF,TGTGCCAGCAGCTTGGAATGGCGGGAGGACACCGGGGAGCTGTTTTTT,TRBJ2-2,TRBV5-6,16,once,TRBD2
CASSLGTSDFTGELFF,TGTGCCAGCAGTCTAGGGACTAGCGATTTTACCGGGGAGCTGTTTTTT,TRBJ2-2,TRBV2,16,-,TRBD2
CASSFGQSSYNEQFF,TGTGCTAGCAGCTTCGGACAGAGCTCCTACAATGAGCAGTTCTTC,TRBJ2-1,TRBV7-7,15,-,-
CASSLVGGKETQYF,TGCGCCAGCAGCTTGGTGGGCGGGAAAGAGACCCAGTACTTC,TRBJ2-5,TRBV5-1,14,-,-
CASSLSVNEQFF,TGTGCCAGCAGCTTATCGGTTAATGAGCAGTTCTTC,TRBJ2-1,TRBV7-9,12,-,-
CASRQVNTGELFF,TGCGCCAGCAGACAGGTGAACACCGGGGAGCTGTTTTTT,TRBJ2-2,TRBV5-1,13,once,-
CASSDSAGASSYEQYF,TGTGCCAGCAGTGACTCGGCGGGCGCCAGCTCCTACGAGCAGTACTTC,TRBJ2-7,TRBV2,16,-,-
CASSPETGSGSGANVLTF,TGTGCCAGCAGTCCCGAGACAGGGTCTGGGTCTGGGGCCAACGTCCTGACTTTC,TRBJ2-6,TRBV27,18,once,TRBD1